This T cell receptor (beta chain) was retrieved from a study of T cells in localized non-small cell lung cancer. A remark on this clone: The antigen is undetermined.

General observations from the study: Detection in adjacent lung was observed for a median about 50 of the top 100 tumor clones. A single tumor region was sequenced, leaving heterogeneity possible. Longer overall survival associated with higher blood T cell density; shorter survival with higher adjacent-lung clonality. Adjacent uninvolved lung had the highest clonality, suggesting focused antigen responses.

Here immunoSEQ multiplex PCR was the method, and the copy in TCRdb shows in-frame clones only, minus some. The sample holds about 33,000 clones, around 90% seen once. This material consisted of peripheral blood, taken before any cancer treatment. This clonotype was sampled from a man between 40 and 69 years old with stage I lung adenocarcinoma.

The CDR3 is CASSAQGVWTDTQYF. CDR3 nucleotide sequence: TGTGCCAGCAGCGCGCAGGGTGTTTGGACAGATACGCAGTATTTT. The rearrangement joins TRBV6-1 to TRBJ2-3, with D tentatively TRBD1 (5 bases). The CDR3 extends over 15 amino acids. CDR1 and CDR2 from the germline V gene are MNHNS and SASEGT. Trimming left V 6 bases short and J 3 bases short, with 16 bases between.